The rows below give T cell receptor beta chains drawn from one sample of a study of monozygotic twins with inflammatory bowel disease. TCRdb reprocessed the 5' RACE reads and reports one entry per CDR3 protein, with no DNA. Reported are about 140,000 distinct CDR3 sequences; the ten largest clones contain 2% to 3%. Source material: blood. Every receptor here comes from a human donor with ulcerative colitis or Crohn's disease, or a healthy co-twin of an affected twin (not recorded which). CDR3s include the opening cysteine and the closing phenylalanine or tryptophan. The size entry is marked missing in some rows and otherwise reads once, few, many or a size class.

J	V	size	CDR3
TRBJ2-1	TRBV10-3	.	CAISESTGRAYNEQFF
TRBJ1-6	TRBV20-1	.	CSARETPGSYNSPLHF
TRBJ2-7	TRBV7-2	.	CASSLEVRAYEQYF
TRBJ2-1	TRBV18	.	CASSQSSYNEQFF
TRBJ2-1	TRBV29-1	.	CSVKKTTLRDNEQFF
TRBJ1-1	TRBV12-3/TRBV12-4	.	CASRFYAVDTEAFF
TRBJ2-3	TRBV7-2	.	CASSFEGLTSTDTQYF
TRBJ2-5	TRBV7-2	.	CASSWDRVETQYF
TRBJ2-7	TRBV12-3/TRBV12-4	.	CASRPRGGGYEQYF
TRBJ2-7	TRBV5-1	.	CASSLSPPVGSYEQYF
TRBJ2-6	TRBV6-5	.	CASSWRRSSGANVLTF
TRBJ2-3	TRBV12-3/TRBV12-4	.	CASSQGPLAGGTDTQYF
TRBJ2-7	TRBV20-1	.	CSVGTSKDYEQYF
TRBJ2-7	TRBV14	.	CASSLGQVYEQYF
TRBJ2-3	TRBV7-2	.	CASSFRLAGGDTQYF
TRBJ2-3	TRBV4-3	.	CASSQETRGGSTTDTQYF
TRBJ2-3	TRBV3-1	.	CASSPWTGQSTDTQYF
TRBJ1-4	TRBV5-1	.	CASSLGIGQRNEKLFF
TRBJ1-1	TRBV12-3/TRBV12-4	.	CASSSGFLSVTEAFF
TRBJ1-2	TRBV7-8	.	CASSSIRGDGYGYTF
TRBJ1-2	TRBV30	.	CAWNPRTLRGYTF
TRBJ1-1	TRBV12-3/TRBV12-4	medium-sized	CASSLGPGGNTEAFF
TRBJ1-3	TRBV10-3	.	CAISPPLRNSGNTIYF
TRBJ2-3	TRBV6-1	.	CASSPRDSSTDTQYF
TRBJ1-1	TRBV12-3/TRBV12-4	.	CASSLTPGAKAEAFF
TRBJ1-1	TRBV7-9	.	CASSLGRGLGNTEAFF
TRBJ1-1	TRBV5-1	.	CASSLAGSTEAFF
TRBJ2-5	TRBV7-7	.	CASSLNGASQETQYF
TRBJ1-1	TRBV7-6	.	CASSPQGYTEAFF
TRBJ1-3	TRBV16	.	CASSQGLEPGNTIYF
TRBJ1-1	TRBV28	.	CASSLGFMGLDTEAFF
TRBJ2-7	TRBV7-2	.	CASSLRLAFGEQYF
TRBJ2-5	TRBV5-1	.	CASSGPGLAETQYF
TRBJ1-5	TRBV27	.	CASQPLGVSNQPQHF
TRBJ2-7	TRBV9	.	CASSADITRSYEQYF
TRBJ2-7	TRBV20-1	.	CSASGVAGHYEQYF
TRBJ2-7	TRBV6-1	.	CASSERVPPVQYF
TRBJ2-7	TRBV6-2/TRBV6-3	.	CASRTNRGFFYEQYF
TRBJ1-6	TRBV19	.	CASKVDSSYNSPLHF
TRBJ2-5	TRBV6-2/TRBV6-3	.	CASSSRGQGETQYF
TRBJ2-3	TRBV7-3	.	CASSLKRTSGTTKSTDTQYF
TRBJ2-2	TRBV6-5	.	CASSYQRGAQNTGELFF
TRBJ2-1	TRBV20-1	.	CSARGPGTEKQFF
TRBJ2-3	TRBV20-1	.	CSAIGGSYTDTQYF
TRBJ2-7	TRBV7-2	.	CASSLGGGGSSYEQYF
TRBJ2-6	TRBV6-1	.	CASRTHGTPYSGANVLTF
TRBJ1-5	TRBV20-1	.	CSARRGQGGQPQHF
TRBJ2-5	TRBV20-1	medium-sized	CSASPTSGEKTQYF
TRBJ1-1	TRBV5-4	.	CASSLGLAGIITEAFF
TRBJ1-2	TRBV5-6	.	CASSLGPRVDGYTF
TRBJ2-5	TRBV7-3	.	CASSRGQGLETQYF